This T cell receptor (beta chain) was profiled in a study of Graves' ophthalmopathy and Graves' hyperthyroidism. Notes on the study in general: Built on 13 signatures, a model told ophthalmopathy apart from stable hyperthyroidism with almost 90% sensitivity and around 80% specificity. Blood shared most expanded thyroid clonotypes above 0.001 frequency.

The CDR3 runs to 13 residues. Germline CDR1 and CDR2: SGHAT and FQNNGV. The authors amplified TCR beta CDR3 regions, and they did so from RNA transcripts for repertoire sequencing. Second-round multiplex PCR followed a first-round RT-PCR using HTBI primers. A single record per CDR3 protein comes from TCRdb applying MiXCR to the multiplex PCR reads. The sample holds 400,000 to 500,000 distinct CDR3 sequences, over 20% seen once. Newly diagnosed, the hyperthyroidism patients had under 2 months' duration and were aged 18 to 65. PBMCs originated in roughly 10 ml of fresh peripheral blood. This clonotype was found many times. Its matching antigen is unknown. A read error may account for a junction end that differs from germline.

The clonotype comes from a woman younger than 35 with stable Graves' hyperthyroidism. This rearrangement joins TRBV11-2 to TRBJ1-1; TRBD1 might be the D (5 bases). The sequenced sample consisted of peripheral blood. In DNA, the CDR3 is TGTGCCAGCAGCCTAGAGAGGGGAGCGGAAGCTTTCTTT. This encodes CASSLERGAEAFF.